This T cell receptor beta chain was captured in a study of beta chain features in type 1 diabetes. About the study: Approximately 100 million sorted cells were examined across all samples. Study-level results: Researchers could not determine here whether HLA type influences TCRB rearrangement. In every one of the four CD4+ subsets, TCRB CDR3s were moderately but significantly shorter in Type 1 diabetes patients.

The authors reverse transcribed all of the isolated RNA, so sequencing captured expressed TCRB transcripts. Average reads for naive, central memory and regulatory T cell samples were roughly 3.4 million. Assay: immunoSEQ multiplex PCR; the TCRdb copy retains only in-frame clones and omits some. The sample has 200,000 to 300,000 clones, roughly 20% seen once; the top ten hold around 0.03%. The CDR3 loop spans 15 amino acids. Germline V lookup: CDR1 SEHNR, CDR2 FQNEAQ (reference sequence). V was trimmed by 8 bases and J by 2 bases, leaving 16 bases between them. A word on this clone: Its cognate antigen is unknown.

Every donor had blood drawn once into heparin, around 120 mL on average. The sample taken for sequencing was naive CD4+ T cells from blood. The chain links TRBV7-9 to TRBJ2-1; unclear D gene. The TCR sequence derives from a woman aged 40 to 50 with type 1 diabetes. The CDR3 reads CASGNSFPAYNEQFF. CDR3 nucleotides: TGTGCCAGCGGCAATAGCTTCCCAGCCTACAATGAGCAGTTCTTC.